This T cell receptor beta chain was recorded in a study of blood T cells in healthy people across ages. Note on this clonotype: Its antigen is not identified.

CDR3 length equals 16 residues. Germline CDR1 and CDR2: MNHEY and SVGAGI. V was trimmed by 3 bases and J by 2 bases, leaving 17 bases between them. General study findings and limits: With donor CMV status unknown, expanded clonotype changes were possibly confounded.

A second PCR, run for roughly 7 to 12 cycles, used a sample-barcoded 5' primer plus a J-beta primer mix. Each CDR3 protein is one row after TCRdb ran MiXCR on the 5' RACE reads. The table includes just over 800,000 distinct CDR3 sequences, 62% detected once. Staff drew roughly 10 milliliters of peripheral blood from each donor. The chain combines TRBV6-5 with TRBJ2-7, with a tentative D call TRBD2 (6 bases). This clonotype originated in a man aged 25-45 years in good health. Sample: blood. The CDR3 protein is CASSYWAGRPTYEQYF. For the CDR3, the DNA is TGTGCCAGCAGTTATTGGGCGGGGCGCCCTACCTACGAGCAGTACTTC.